These 14 T cell receptor beta chains originate from one sample sequenced in a study of T cell repertoires in cytomegalovirus infection. One entry per CDR3 protein, called by TCRdb with MiXCR from the reads. The sample lists around 530,000 distinct CDR3 sequences; more than 25% were seen once. The sample was PBMCs. These receptors came from a human donor in good health (CMV status not recorded). Some clones in this sample may be carry-over from other donors' samples.

This clonotype has only a few counts. V usage is TRBV5-1 and J usage is TRBJ2-2; D is possibly TRBD1 (6 bases). The CDR3 spans 16 residues. Trimming shortened V by 3 bases and J by 1 base, and 13 bases separated the two germline ends. The germline V gene encodes CDR1 SGHRS and CDR2 YFSETQ. The DNA for the CDR3 is TGCGCCAGCAGCTGGACCGAGACAGGGAACACCGGGGAGCTGTTTTTT. This sequence encodes CASSWTETGNTGELFF.

This chain uses TRBV5-4 with TRBJ1-3; 9 bases align to TRBD1. This CDR3 region has 17 residues. V lost 2 bases, J lost 0 bases, and 6 bases stayed unmatched. Germline V gives CDR1 SGHNT, CDR2 YYREEE (reference sequence). In DNA form, the CDR3 reads TGTGCCAGCAGCTTCTGGACAGGGGCAAGCTCTGGAAACACCATATATTTT. Translated, it gives CASSFWTGASSGNTIYF.

This clonotype has a handful of counts. The chain carries TRBV7-2 and TRBJ2-7; D gene ambiguous. CDR1 is SGHTA, CDR2 FQGNSA, per germline. Trimming pared 4 bases from V and 1 base from J, leaving 8 bases between. This CDR3 has 13 residues. DNA of the CDR3: TGTGCCAGCAGCTACTTTACATCCTACGAGCAGTACGTC. Its protein product is CASSYFTSYEQYV.

This clonotype was found a few times. The CDR3 DNA reads TGTGCCACCAGTGACCCACTGGGCGGGAGGGTATCGGAGCAGTTCTTC. It codes for CATSDPLGGRVSEQFF. The chain has TRBV24-1 and TRBJ2-1, with TRBD2 identical over 9 bases. With V trimmed by 4 bases and J by 10 bases, 13 bases remained unmatched. Germline V gene data show CDR1 as KGHDR and CDR2 as SFDVKD. The CDR3 is 16 residues long.

The chain joins TRBV20-1 to TRBJ2-1; no clear D gene. The CDR3 covers 12 residues. Germline V gene lookup returns CDR1 DFQATT and CDR2 SNEGSKA (reference sequence). Trimming pared 4 bases from V and 8 bases from J, leaving 12 bases between. As DNA, the CDR3 is TGCAGTGCTAAGGGTGTCTGGGATGAGCAGTTCTTC. Its translation is CSAKGVWDEQFF.

The chain couples TRBV7-4 to TRBJ2-3; D is unclear. The CDR3 spans 15 residues. The germline gives CDR1 SGHVT, CDR2 SQSDAQ. The V gene lost 7 bases and the J gene lost 0 bases, with 14 bases spanning the gap. The CDR3: CASNPPGNSTDTQYF. The DNA for the CDR3 is TGTGCCAGCAACCCCCCGGGCAACAGCACAGATACGCAGTATTTT.

This clonotype was found a few times. J is TRBJ1-2 and V is TRBV11-1, with 7 bases aligning to TRBD1. The CDR3 runs 14 residues. V lost 3 bases and J lost 7; bases outside the gene matches: 8. CDR1 and CDR2 (germline): SGHAT, FQDESV (reference sequence). CDR3 region: CASSLAGGSSGYTF. Here the CDR3 DNA reads TGTGCCAGCAGCTTGGCAGGGGGTTCGAGTGGCTACACCTTC.

The sample holds a few counts of this clonotype. The chain employs TRBV9 and TRBJ2-1, with TRBD2 identical over 10 bases. Germline V CDR1 and CDR2: SGDLS, YYNGEE. The CDR3 runs to 16 residues. Germline trimming cut 3 bases from V and 9 bases from J; bases unmatched to any gene: 12. The CDR3: CASSAGPSGSVGEQFF. The CDR3 region has the DNA TGTGCCAGCAGCGCCGGACCTAGCGGGAGTGTGGGTGAGCAGTTCTTC.

This clonotype was seen more than once but under ten times. V usage is TRBV24-1 and J usage is TRBJ2-3; 7 bases match TRBD1. The CDR3 spans 15 residues. V lost 9 bases, J lost 0 bases, and 8 bases stayed unmatched. Per the germline V gene, CDR1 is KGHDR and CDR2 is SFDVKD. The CDR3 is CATAERGHSTDTQYF. CDR3 nucleotide sequence: TGTGCCACCGCGGAAAGGGGGCACAGCACAGATACGCAGTATTTT.

The chain has TRBV2 and TRBJ1-5; D is ambiguous. The CDR3 sequence is 13 residues long. V was cut by 1 base and J by 7 bases, with 8 bases left in between. CDR1 is SNHLY, CDR2 FYNNEI, per germline. The CDR3 here is CASSEVPGQPQHF. The CDR3 bases are TGTGCCAGCAGTGAAGTCCCGGGGCAGCCCCAGCATTTT.

The chain joins TRBV30 to TRBJ1-5, with D perhaps TRBD1 (6 bases). CDR1 is GTSNPN, CDR2 SVGIG, per germline (reference sequence). The CDR3 consists of 17 residues. The germline V and J ends were trimmed by 2 bases and 5 bases, with 22 bases remaining between them. In DNA form, the CDR3 reads TGTGCCTGGAGTCCCCGAACCGGGACATGGAAAGATCAGCCCCAGCATTTT. Its translation: CAWSPRTGTWKDQPQHF.

Turning to this clonotype: A much larger clone is a single base away; this may be a read error. V and J are TRBV7-8 and TRBJ2-7; D may be TRBD2 (5 bases). Germline V CDR1 and CDR2: SGHVS, FQNEAQ. The CDR3 consists of 13 residues. V was cut by 3 bases and J by 6 bases, with 12 bases left in between. Here the CDR3 DNA reads TGTGCCAGCAGCTTGCAGAGGGCCGGCGAGCAGTACTTC. It yields the protein CASSLQRAGEQYF.

This clonotype was observed a few times. The chain joins TRBV29-1 to TRBJ1-5; D gene ambiguous. The CDR3 covers 13 residues. CDR1 is SQVTM and CDR2 is ANQGSEA in the germline V gene. Trimming took off 7 bases at V and 1 base at J, with 11 bases between the two ends. As DNA, the CDR3 is TGCAGCGCCGGAAGCGGCAGCAATCAGCCCCAGCATTTT. It codes for CSAGSGSNQPQHF.

This clonotype was recorded many times. V is TRBV7-2 and J is TRBJ2-1, with 8 bases identical to TRBD2. Germline V CDR1 and CDR2: SGHTA, FQGNSA. This CDR3 has 13 amino acids. The junction had 5 bases not matched to a gene; V was cut back by 4 bases and J by 9 bases. CDR3 DNA sequence: TGTGCCAGCAGCTCGGGACTAGAGGCTGAGCAGTTCTTC. Its translation: CASSSGLEAEQFF.